The TCR beta chain under discussion was sequenced for a study of blood T cell repertoires in COVID-19. Overall study: Donors in the United States, Italy and Spain gave samples during acute or convalescent COVID-19.

The protocol was immunoSEQ multiplex PCR, while the TCRdb copy is restricted to in-frame clones and leaves out a portion. The sample holds 300,000 or so clones, roughly 83% seen once. Sequencing was done on a sample of peripheral blood. The sequence derives from a woman aged 45-59 years with acute or convalescent COVID-19.

The CDR3 is CASRRTGLYGYTF. Written as DNA, the CDR3 is TGTGCCAGCAGAAGGACAGGGCTATATGGCTACACCTTC. The chain recombines TRBV6-5 with TRBJ1-2; 8 bases match TRBD1. From germline, CDR1 is MNHEY and CDR2 SVGAGI. V was clipped by 6 bases and J by 5 bases; unmatched bases: 5. The CDR3 extends over 13 amino acids.